This T cell receptor beta chain comes out of a study of Ad26.COV2.S vaccination and SARS-CoV-2 variants. As to this clone: Its cognate antigen is unknown.

Sequenced by immunoSEQ multiplex PCR; TCRdb stores in-frame clones only, minus some. Among some 460,000 clones listed, 80% to 90% were seen once. Germline V CDR1 and CDR2: SNHLY, FYNNEI. The CDR3 is made up of 12 amino acids. Trimming pared 6 bases from V and 4 bases from J, leaving 9 bases between. Study observations and caveats: While placebo recipients had lower spike-specific TCR breadth, vaccine recipients had more.

Regarding treatment: roughly 20 received Ad26.COV2.S at low or high dose, single or two shots; about five received placebo; per-sample allocation not given. Repertoires come from day 63 after the first vaccine or placebo injection. Participants' vaccine, an Ad26 vector, delivered Wuhan-strain SARS-CoV-2 spike. The chain uses TRBV2 and TRBJ2-5; D is ambiguous. Source: peripheral blood, taken in a trial of Ad26.COV2.S vaccine versus placebo. The receptor was isolated from a person between 18 and 59 years old who received the Ad26.COV2.S COVID-19 vaccine or a placebo. CDR3 sequence reads: CASRSSAETQYF. The DNA of the CDR3 is TGTGCCAGCAGGTCCAGTGCAGAGACCCAGTACTTC.